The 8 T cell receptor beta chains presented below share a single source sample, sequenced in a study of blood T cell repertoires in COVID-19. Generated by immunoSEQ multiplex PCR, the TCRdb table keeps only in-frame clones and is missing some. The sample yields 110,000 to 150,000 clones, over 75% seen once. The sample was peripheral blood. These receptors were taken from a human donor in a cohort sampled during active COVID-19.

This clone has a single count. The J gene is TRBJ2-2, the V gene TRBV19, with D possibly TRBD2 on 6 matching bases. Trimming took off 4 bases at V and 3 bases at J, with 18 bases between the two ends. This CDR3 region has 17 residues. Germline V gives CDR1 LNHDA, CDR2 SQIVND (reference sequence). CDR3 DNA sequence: TGTGCCAGTAGTACGAACATGGGGGGAATCGACACCGGGGAGCTGTTTTTT. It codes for CASSTNMGGIDTGELFF.

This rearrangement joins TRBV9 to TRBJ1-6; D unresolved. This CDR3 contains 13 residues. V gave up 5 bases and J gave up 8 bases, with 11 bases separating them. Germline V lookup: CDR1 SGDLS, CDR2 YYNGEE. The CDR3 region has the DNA TGTGCCAGCAGTGAGGGTCAGGATTCACCCCTCCACTTT. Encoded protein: CASSEGQDSPLHF.

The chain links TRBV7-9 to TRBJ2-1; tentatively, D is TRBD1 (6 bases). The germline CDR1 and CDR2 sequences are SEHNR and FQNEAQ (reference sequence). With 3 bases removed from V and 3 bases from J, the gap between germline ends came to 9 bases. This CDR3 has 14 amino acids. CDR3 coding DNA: TGTGCCAGCAGCTTTAGAGGGGGCTACAATGAGCAGTTCTTC. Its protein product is CASSFRGGYNEQFF. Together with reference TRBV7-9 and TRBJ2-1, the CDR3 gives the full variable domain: DTGVSQNPRHKITKRGQNVTFRCDPISEHNRLYWYRQTLGQGPEFLTYFQNEAQLEKSRLLSDRFSAERPKGSFSTLEIQRTEQGDSAMYLCASSFRGGYNEQFFGPGTRLTVL.

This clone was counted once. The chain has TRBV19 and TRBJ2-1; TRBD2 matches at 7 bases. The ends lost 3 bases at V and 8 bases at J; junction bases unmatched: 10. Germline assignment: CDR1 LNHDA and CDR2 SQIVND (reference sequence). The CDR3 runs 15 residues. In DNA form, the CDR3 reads TGTGCCAGTAGTATGGGGGGGAGGGGTTACGATGAGCAGTTCTTC. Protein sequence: CASSMGGRGYDEQFF.

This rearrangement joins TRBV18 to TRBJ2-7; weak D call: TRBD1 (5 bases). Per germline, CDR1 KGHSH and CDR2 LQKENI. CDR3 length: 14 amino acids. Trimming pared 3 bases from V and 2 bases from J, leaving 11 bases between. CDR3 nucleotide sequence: TGTGCCAGCTCACCCAGGGAATCAGCCTACGAGCAGTACGTC. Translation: CASSPRESAYEQYV.

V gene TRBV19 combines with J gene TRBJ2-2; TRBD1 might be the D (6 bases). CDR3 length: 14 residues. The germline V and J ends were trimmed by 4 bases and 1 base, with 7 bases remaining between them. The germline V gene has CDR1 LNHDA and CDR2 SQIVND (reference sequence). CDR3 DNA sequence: TGTGCCAGTAGTACGGGACAGAACACCGGGGAGCTGTTTTTT. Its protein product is CASSTGQNTGELFF.

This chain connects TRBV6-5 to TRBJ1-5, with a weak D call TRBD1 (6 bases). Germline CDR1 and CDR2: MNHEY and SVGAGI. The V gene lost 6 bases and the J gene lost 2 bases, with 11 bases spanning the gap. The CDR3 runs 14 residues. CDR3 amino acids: CASRIQGGNQPQHF. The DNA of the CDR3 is TGTGCCAGCAGGATACAGGGAGGCAATCAGCCCCAGCATTTT.

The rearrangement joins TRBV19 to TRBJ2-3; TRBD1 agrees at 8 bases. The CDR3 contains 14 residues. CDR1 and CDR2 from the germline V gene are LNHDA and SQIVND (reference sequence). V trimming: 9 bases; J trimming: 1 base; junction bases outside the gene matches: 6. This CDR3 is CASNPGGGTDTQYF. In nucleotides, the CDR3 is TGTGCCAGCAATCCAGGGGGCGGCACAGATACGCAGTATTTT.